One and the same sample provided the 25 T cell receptor beta chains below, sequenced in a study of monozygotic twins with inflammatory bowel disease. TCRdb reprocessed the 5' RACE reads and keeps a single row for each CDR3 protein, giving no DNA. The sample's table shows 300,000 to 400,000 distinct CDR3 sequences. The sample comprised blood. These TCRs come from a human donor with ulcerative colitis or Crohn's disease, or a healthy co-twin of an affected twin (not recorded which).

The V and J genes are TRBV12-3 or TRBV12-4 and TRBJ1-4; no DNA is available, so the TRBD1 call from TCRdb remains unchecked. This CDR3 is 15 amino acids long. The CDR3 is CATTGGLRSNEKLFF.

The chain is built from TRBV5-1 and TRBJ2-2; TCRdb selects TRBD1, and the lack of DNA leaves this call unchecked. Germline CDR1 and CDR2: SGHRS and YFSETQ. The CDR3 length is 14 residues. This CDR3 is CASRYGQTTGELFF.

The chain joins TRBV6-1 to TRBJ2-1; the D gene TCRdb calls, TRBD2, cannot be checked with no DNA. From germline, CDR1 is MNHNS and CDR2 SASEGT. This CDR3 spans 16 amino acids. The CDR3 sequence: CASRVGSTSGYNEQFF.

This chain links TRBV7-2 with TRBJ2-1; without DNA, the TCRdb call of TRBD1 cannot be checked. CDR3 length: 16 residues. Germline V CDR1 and CDR2: SGHTA, FQGNSA. CDR3 sequence reads: CASSHMAGTGYNEQFF.

This chain links TRBV20-1 with TRBJ2-3; TCRdb proposes TRBD2, but this gene call is untestable without DNA. The CDR3 has 15 residues. Germline V gene data show CDR1 as DFQATT and CDR2 as SNEGSKA (reference sequence). The CDR3 reads CSAIPLAGGGDTQYF.

The chain joins TRBV7-2 to TRBJ2-3; the D call from TCRdb, TRBD2, cannot be confirmed without DNA. Germline-derived CDR1 and CDR2 are SGHTA and FQGNSA. CDR3 length: 13 residues. The CDR3: CASSFAGSDTQYF. Based on the CDR3 plus reference TRBV7-2 and TRBJ2-3, the full variable domain is GAGVSQSPSNKVTEKGKDVELRCDPISGHTALYWYRQSLGQGLEFLIYFQGNSAPDKSGLPSDRFSAERTGGSVSTLTIQRTQQEDSAVYLCASSFAGSDTQYFGPGTRLTVL.

The chain recombines TRBV14 with TRBJ2-1; TCRdb calls TRBD1, which cannot be checked without DNA. The germline V gene has CDR1 SGHDN and CDR2 FVKESK. CDR3 length: 20 amino acids. The CDR3 loop is CASSQARDRVQTNSYNEQFF.

The rearrangement links TRBV5-1 to TRBJ2-2; the TCRdb call, TRBD1, lacks DNA for checking. CDR3 length equals 14 residues. CDR1 and CDR2 (germline): SGHRS, YFSETQ. The CDR3 reads CASSTGRNTGELFF. The full variable domain, with the rest looked up from reference TRBV5-1 and TRBJ2-2, is KAGVTQTPRYLIKTRGQQVTLSCSPISGHRSVSWYQQTPGQGLQFLFEYFSETQRNKGNFPGRFSGRQFSNSRSEMNVSTLELGDSALYLCASSTGRNTGELFFGEGSRLTVL.

The V and J genes are TRBV29-1 and TRBJ1-2; TCRdb outputs TRBD1, but without DNA this stays unchecked. The CDR3 is 13 amino acids. Germline CDR1 is SQVTM and CDR2 is ANQGSEA. CDR3 sequence reads: CSATRDPTYGYTF.

The V gene is TRBV6-1, the J gene TRBJ2-7; TCRdb indicates TRBD1, and absent DNA this call remains unverified. Looked up from germline, CDR1 is MNHNS and CDR2 is SASEGT. The CDR3 runs to 15 residues. CDR3 in amino acids: CASSLDTPGPYEQYF.

The chain couples TRBV2 to TRBJ2-7; TCRdb lists TRBD2, though no DNA is available to test this call. Germline CDR1 SNHLY, CDR2 FYNNEI. The CDR3 length is 16 residues. Here the CDR3 reads CASSGGLVPLGYEQYF.

The chain carries TRBV29-1 and TRBJ2-3; TCRdb indicates TRBD2, and absent DNA this call remains unverified. The germline V gene has CDR1 SQVTM and CDR2 ANQGSEA. CDR3 length: 13 residues. CDR3 sequence reads: CSAKTSGTDTQYF.

The chain uses TRBV7-2 and TRBJ1-2; the D call from TCRdb, TRBD1, cannot be confirmed without DNA. CDR3 length equals 14 residues. The germline gives CDR1 SGHTA, CDR2 FQGNSA. The CDR3 reads CASSWIRGGVGYTF.

The chain combines TRBV4-1 with TRBJ2-3. The CDR3 spans 17 residues. Germline CDR1 reads MGHRA; CDR2 reads YSYEKL. This CDR3 reads CASSQDLVIRGTDTQYF.

CDR3 loop: CASSSGTEIYGYTF. The genes are TRBV7-2 and TRBJ1-2; the TCRdb call, TRBD1, lacks DNA for checking. In germline, CDR1 is SGHTA, CDR2 FQGNSA. The CDR3 spans 14 residues.

The rearrangement joins TRBV7-2 to TRBJ2-3; TCRdb outputs TRBD2, but without DNA this stays unchecked. The CDR3 length is 16 residues. The germline V gene encodes CDR1 SGHTA and CDR2 FQGNSA. The CDR3 region is CASRRVSGGASDTQYF.

CDR3 protein: CAFRGPYEQYF. This chain joins TRBV30 and TRBJ2-7; no DNA is available, so the TRBD1 call from TCRdb remains unchecked. The germline CDR1 and CDR2 sequences are GTSNPN and SVGIG (reference sequence). The CDR3 runs to 11 residues. The whole variable domain, filled in from reference TRBV30 and TRBJ2-7, reads SQTIHQWPATLVQPVGSPLSLECTVEGTSNPNLYWYRQAAGRGLQLLFYSVGIGQISSEVPQNLSASRPQDRQFILSSKKLLLSDSGFYLCAFRGPYEQYFGPGTRLTVT.

V usage is TRBV7-9 and J usage is TRBJ2-7. Germline CDR1 is SEHNR and CDR2 is FQNEAQ (reference sequence). The CDR3 has 12 residues. The CDR3 region is CASSLETYEQYF.

The CDR3 loop reads CASSYGQTGELFF. The chain uses TRBV5-1 and TRBJ2-2; TCRdb's D call of TRBD1 is untestable without DNA. From germline, CDR1 is SGHRS and CDR2 YFSETQ. This CDR3 comprises 13 residues.

The J gene is TRBJ1-2, the V gene TRBV9. Germline V gene data show CDR1 as SGDLS and CDR2 as YYNGEE. The CDR3 contains 13 residues. The chain's CDR3 is CASSVASDYGYTF. The full variable domain, its missing parts supplied by reference TRBV9 and TRBJ1-2, is DSGVTQTPKHLITATGQRVTLRCSPRSGDLSVYWYQQSLDQGLQFLIQYYNGEERAKGNILERFSAQQFPDLHSELNLSSLELGDSALYFCASSVASDYGYTFGSGTRLTVV.

The chain carries TRBV11-2 and TRBJ2-1; lacking DNA, the TRBD2 call made by TCRdb goes unchecked. CDR1 is SGHAT and CDR2 is FQNNGV in the germline V gene. The CDR3 has 18 amino acids. The CDR3: CASSFPRSRQGGNNEQFF.

This chain connects TRBV25-1 to TRBJ2-7; no DNA is available, so the TRBD1 call from TCRdb remains unchecked. Germline V gene data show CDR1 as MGHDK and CDR2 as SYGVNS. The CDR3 runs to 14 residues. This CDR3 reads CASTRTGDPYEQYF.

The gene calls are TRBV18 and TRBJ1-1. CDR3 length equals 13 residues. The V gene's germline CDR1 is KGHSH and CDR2 LQKENI. The CDR3 protein is CASSRTEGTEAFF. Filled out from reference TRBV18 and TRBJ1-1, the complete variable domain reads NAGVMQNPRHLVRRRGQEARLRCSPMKGHSHVYWYRQLPEEGLKFMVYLQKENIIDESGMPKERFSAEFPKEGPSILRIQQVVRGDSAAYFCASSRTEGTEAFFGQGTRLTVV.

The rearrangement joins TRBV28 to TRBJ2-7; checking the TCRdb D call of TRBD2 is not possible without DNA. CDR1 is MDHEN and CDR2 is SYDVKM in the germline V gene. CDR3 length equals 13 residues. The CDR3 sequence: CASSSAGNYEQYF. The full variable domain, rest sourced from reference TRBV28 and TRBJ2-7, is DVKVTQSSRYLVKRTGEKVFLECVQDMDHENMFWYRQDPGLGLRLIYFSYDVKMKEKGDIPEGYSVSREKKERFSLILESASTNQTSMYLCASSSAGNYEQYFGPGTRLTVT.

The chain links TRBV24-1 to TRBJ2-3. Looked up from germline, CDR1 is KGHDR and CDR2 is SFDVKD. The length of the CDR3 is 12 residues. Here the CDR3 reads CATSDFGDTQYF.